The 20 T cell receptor beta chains below all came from one sample that was sequenced in a study of identical twins listed by TCRdb under 2016. Library method: 5' RACE. TCRdb records Illumina HiSeq 2000 as the sequencer. TCRdb trimmed public reads at Q25 via fastp, called clones via MiXCR and kept in-frame beta chains. Duplicate CDR3 protein sequences are folded into a single record with the most common DNA and genes. This sample holds approximately 890,000 distinct CDR3 sequences; approximately 13% were observed only once. In total, the top ten clones hold around 1.5% of the sample. These data are also associated with another study on yellow fever vaccine responses in identical twins.

The sequenced sample consisted of PBMCs. The receptor source for this set is a woman between 18 and 29 years old in good health.

In this sample, this clonotype turned up a few times. The chain is built from TRBV5-1 and TRBJ2-7; TRBD1 agrees at 9 bases. Germline V lookup: CDR1 SGHRS, CDR2 YFSETQ. The CDR3 extends over 15 amino acids. V trimming: 3 bases; J trimming: 5 bases; junction bases outside the gene matches: 9. Here the CDR3 reads CASSWGTGLSNEQYF. In DNA form, the CDR3 reads TGCGCCAGCAGCTGGGGGACAGGGTTATCGAACGAGCAGTACTTC.

The rearrangement joins TRBV21-1 to TRBJ2-3; the tabulated D call, TRBD1, remains unverified against the DNA. TRBV21-1 is deemed a pseudogene. CDR3 length: 12 amino acids. The CDR3 region has the DNA TGTGCCAGCAGCCCCCGGGACAGGGAGGGGTATTTT. This codes for CASSPRDREGYF.

This clonotype was found a few times. The chain uses TRBV5-6 and TRBJ2-3, with D maybe TRBD2 (6 bases). V lost 0 bases to trimming and J lost 3 bases, with 23 bases between them. Germline V lookup: CDR1 SGHDT, CDR2 YYEEEE. CDR3 length: 19 amino acids. CDR3 residues: CASSLEVVGDSFGTDTQYF. DNA for the CDR3: TGTGCCAGCAGCTTGGAGGTGGTTGGGGACTCCTTTGGGACAGATACGCAGTATTTT.

V and J are TRBV7-9 and TRBJ1-1; D remains unclear. This CDR3 is built from 16 residues. Germline CDR1 and CDR2: SEHNR and FQNEAQ (reference sequence). V was trimmed by 5 bases and J by 5 bases, leaving 21 bases between them. The chain's CDR3 is CASSPARVLMRTEAFF. CDR3 coding DNA: TGTGCCAGCAGCCCCGCCCGGGTTTTGATGCGGACTGAAGCTTTCTTT.

In its sample, this clonotype was seen many times. In DNA form, the CDR3 reads TGTGCCAGCAGTCGACTAGCGGGGAGCACAGATACGCAGTATTTT. Translating gives CASSRLAGSTDTQYF. V gene TRBV3-1 combines with J gene TRBJ2-3, with 11 bases aligning to TRBD2. The CDR3 consists of 15 residues. Germline CDR1 LGHDT, CDR2 YNNKEL (reference sequence). V dropped 6 bases and J dropped 0; count of bases not matched to a gene: 2.

This clonotype was observed at least ten times. The gene calls are TRBV12-3 or TRBV12-4 and TRBJ2-1; D gene uncertain. The ends were cut back, 3 bases at V and 1 base at J, with 10 bases in the middle. The CDR3 is made up of 15 amino acids. The CDR3 nucleotides are TGTGCCAGCAGTTTTGGGTTGGGGTCCTACAATGAGCAGTTCTTC. Its protein product is CASSFGLGSYNEQFF.

This clonotype was seen only a few times. Here the CDR3 reads CASSPNGLAGSYEQYF. The CDR3 coding sequence is TGCGCCAGCAGCCCAAATGGACTAGCGGGAAGCTACGAGCAGTACTTC. The V call is TRBV5-1, the J call TRBJ2-7; 12 bases line up with TRBD2. Germline V gives CDR1 SGHRS, CDR2 YFSETQ. The CDR3 extends over 16 amino acids. The V and J ends lost 4 bases and 3 bases, in that order; junction bases with no gene match: 8.

In its sample, this clonotype was seen a few times. The chain joins TRBV20-1 to TRBJ2-2, with D maybe TRBD1 (6 bases). CDR3 length equals 17 residues. V was trimmed by 2 bases and J by 0 bases, leaving 16 bases between them. CDR1 and CDR2 from the germline V gene are DFQATT and SNEGSKA (reference sequence). CDR3 sequence reads: CSARFAIGTPNTGELFF. In nucleotides, the CDR3 is TGCAGTGCTAGATTCGCCATCGGGACACCGAACACCGGGGAGCTGTTTTTT.

This clonotype was counted a few times. The chain combines TRBV4-1 with TRBJ2-1; TRBD2 matches at 7 bases. The CDR3 consists of 13 residues. V dropped 4 bases and J dropped 10; count of bases not matched to a gene: 7. Germline V gene lookup returns CDR1 MGHRA and CDR2 YSYEKL. CDR3 DNA: TGCGCCAGCAGCCGGGGGGGGGTAGCGGAGCAGTTCTTC. Its protein is CASSRGGVAEQFF.

This clonotype was detected once. This chain links TRBV4-1 with TRBJ2-1; 10 positions agree with TRBD2. The trim removed 4 bases at V and 8 bases at J, leaving 5 bases unmatched. Germline V gene lookup returns CDR1 MGHRA and CDR2 YSYEKL. The CDR3 contains 14 residues. The CDR3: CASSPSGRVYEQFF. The CDR3, as DNA: TGCGCCAGCAGCCCGAGCGGGAGGGTGTATGAGCAGTTCTTC.

The chain carries TRBV20-1 and TRBJ2-7; D call uncertain. Per germline, CDR1 DFQATT and CDR2 SNEGSKA (reference sequence). The CDR3 contains 11 residues. V lost 4 bases to trimming and J lost 6 bases, with 10 bases between them. DNA of the CDR3: TGCAGTGCTACAAGTGGGCGCGAGCAGTACGTC. This sequence encodes CSATSGREQYV.

This clonotype was counted a few times. The chain employs TRBV7-8 and TRBJ2-2; D possibly corresponds to TRBD1 (5 bases). Germline CDR1 is SGHVS and CDR2 is FQNEAQ. Between the trimmed V and J ends, which lost 5 bases and 6 bases, there was a span of 13 bases. The CDR3 consists of 14 residues. CDR3 DNA: TGTGCCAGCAGCCTACAGCCCAGGGCCGGGGAGCTGTTTTTT. It specifies CASSLQPRAGELFF. Full variable domain (missing parts from reference TRBV7-8 and TRBJ2-2): GAGVSQSPRYKVAKRGQDVALRCDPISGHVSLFWYQQALGQGPEFLTYFQNEAQLDKSGLPSDRFFAERPEGSVSTLKIQRTQQEDSAVYLCASSLQPRAGELFFGEGSRLTVL.

The J gene is TRBJ2-7, the V gene TRBV20-1, with D possibly being TRBD1 or TRBD2 (5 bases each). Germline V gives CDR1 DFQATT, CDR2 SNEGSKA (reference sequence). V was trimmed by 4 bases and J by 2 bases, leaving 12 bases between them. The CDR3 spans 13 residues. The CDR3 DNA reads TGCAGTGCTACTCAGGGAGTCACCTACGAGCAGTACTTC. Protein: CSATQGVTYEQYF.

This clonotype was detected a few times. V gene TRBV27 combines with J gene TRBJ1-1; D not resolved. Trimming stripped 4 bases from V and 0 bases from J, with 15 bases between. CDR1 and CDR2 from the germline V gene are MNHEY and SMNVEV (reference sequence). The CDR3 runs 16 residues. As DNA, the CDR3 is TGTGCCAGCAGTTCCCGGGGAGGAGTCATGAACACTGAAGCTTTCTTT. This encodes CASSSRGGVMNTEAFF.

The chain combines TRBV11-2 with TRBJ2-5, with 12 bases matching TRBD2. Germline V gene sequence: CDR1 SGHAT, CDR2 FQNNGV. The CDR3 runs to 16 residues. With 3 bases clipped from V and 4 bases from J, the junction kept 6 bases outside the gene matches. The CDR3 bases are TGTGCCAGCAGCTTCCCTAGCGGGGGGGCCTCAGAGACCCAGTACTTC. This encodes CASSFPSGGASETQYF.

The V and J genes are TRBV4-1 and TRBJ2-2; D is tentatively TRBD1 or TRBD2 (6 bases each). CDR1 and CDR2 from the germline V gene are MGHRA and YSYEKL. CDR3 length: 20 amino acids. V was trimmed by 0 bases and J by 3 bases, leaving 23 bases between them. CDR3: CASSQEAPAGGWRDTGELFF. The CDR3 bases are TGCGCCAGCAGCCAAGAAGCCCCCGCCGGGGGCTGGAGGGACACCGGGGAGCTGTTTTTT.

The DNA for the CDR3 is TGCAGCGTTGCTGGGAGCACCGGGGAGCTGTTTTTT. Translation: CSVAGSTGELFF. The chain is built from TRBV29-1 and TRBJ2-2; possible D gene TRBD2, 5 bases. Between the trimmed V and J ends, which lost 4 bases and 4 bases, there was a span of 7 bases. This CDR3 comprises 12 residues. CDR1 is SQVTM and CDR2 is ANQGSEA in the germline V gene.

This clonotype came up many times. The rearrangement links TRBV7-9 to TRBJ1-5, with no clear D. The length of the CDR3 is 14 residues. The V and J ends lost 3 bases and 3 bases respectively, with 9 bases between them. Germline loops: CDR1 SEHNR, CDR2 FQNEAQ (reference sequence). CDR3 amino acids: CASSLSGLNQPQHF. CDR3 DNA: TGTGCCAGCAGCTTGTCCGGGCTCAATCAGCCCCAGCATTTT.

The CDR3 DNA is TGTGCCAGCAGCCTAGACGCGGGGGGGCAATACAATGAGCAGTTCTTC. Amino acid sequence: CASSLDAGGQYNEQFF. The chain employs TRBV28 and TRBJ2-1, with 9 bases identical to TRBD2. The CDR3 is 16 residues long. Looked up from germline, CDR1 is MDHEN and CDR2 is SYDVKM. The J segment lost 4 bases and the V segment lost 6 bases, leaving 10 bases of the junction unmatched.

The chain is built from TRBV6-1 and TRBJ2-5; 8 positions match TRBD1. With 6 bases clipped from V and 0 bases from J, the junction kept 6 bases outside the gene matches. This CDR3 contains 15 residues. Germline-derived CDR1 and CDR2 are MNHNS and SASEGT. As DNA, the CDR3 is TGTGCCAGCAGCCGGACAGGGAATAACCAAGAGACCCAGTACTTC. Translated, it gives CASSRTGNNQETQYF.